Detailed here is one T cell receptor (beta chain). Germline CDR1 SGDLS, CDR2 YYNGEE. The V and J ends lost 3 bases and 0 bases respectively, with 13 bases between them. The CDR3 totals 16 residues. This table comes from immunoSEQ multiplex PCR, and its TCRdb copy is limited to in-frame clones, with some not included. The sample lists about 390,000 clones, around 87% seen once, with roughly a tenth in the top ten. The data are from a study of blood T cell repertoires in COVID-19. Study background: COVID-19 samples from acute and convalescent phases originated in the United States, Italy and Spain.

Study members were between about 18 and 100 years old and lived in over 20 US regions. In assigning cohorts, the study relied on participant-reported clinical history. The material sequenced was PBMCs or T cells enriched from blood (not recorded which). V usage is TRBV9 and J usage is TRBJ1-3; weak D call: TRBD1 (6 bases). The TCR was taken from a woman aged 45-59 years who had recovered from COVID-19. CDR3 DNA: TGTGCCAGCAGCGATACAGGGCTCAGCTCTGGAAACACCATATATTTT. Protein sequence: CASSDTGLSSGNTIYF.